The next 11 T cell receptor beta chains were all read from a single sample in a study of T cell changes during pregnancy in multiple sclerosis. TCRdb's table, derived via immunoSEQ multiplex PCR, lists solely in-frame clones and lacks some. Of tens of thousands of clones listed, 80% to 95% are singletons. Sequencing used peripheral blood, obtained after pregnancy. Receptors were obtained from a female donor with multiple sclerosis, enrolled in a pregnancy study.

The chain uses TRBV15 and TRBJ2-1; 12 bases are a match to TRBD2. Per the germline V gene, CDR1 is LNHNV and CDR2 is YYDKDF (reference sequence). The CDR3 sequence is 17 residues long. Trimming took 3 bases from V and 6 from J; bases not matched to a gene: 9. CDR3 region: CATSSADLGLAGNEQFF. The DNA of the CDR3 is TGTGCCACCAGCAGCGCCGATCTGGGACTAGCGGGCAATGAGCAGTTCTTC.

The chain joins TRBV5-1 to TRBJ2-5, with D perhaps matching TRBD2 (6 bases). The CDR3 is 14 residues long. CDR1 is SGHRS, CDR2 YFSETQ, per germline. The V gene lost 4 bases and the J gene lost 3 bases, with 13 bases spanning the gap. CDR3 protein: CASSPRDLEETQYF. CDR3 DNA sequence: TGCGCCAGCAGCCCGAGGGACTTAGAAGAGACCCAGTACTTC.

The chain uses TRBV11-2 and TRBJ2-2; no firm D call. Germline assignment: CDR1 SGHAT and CDR2 FQNNGV. This CDR3 has 11 amino acids. The V end was cut by 5 bases, the J end by 5 bases, with 3 bases between. For the CDR3, the DNA is TGTGCCAGCAGCCGTACCGGGGAGCTGTTTTTT. Its translation is CASSRTGELFF.

CDR3 bases: TGTGCCAGCTCACCCCCGGGACAGGGGGCTCAGCCCCAGCATTTT. As protein: CASSPPGQGAQPQHF. This rearrangement joins TRBV18 to TRBJ1-5; 12 nucleotides align to TRBD1. The CDR3 length is 15 residues. V dropped 3 bases and J dropped 6; count of bases not matched to a gene: 3. CDR1 is KGHSH and CDR2 is LQKENI in the germline V gene.

The chain couples TRBV5-1 to TRBJ2-3; 13 bases line up with TRBD2. CDR3 length: 17 residues. Germline CDR1 reads SGHRS; CDR2 reads YFSETQ. V was pared by 2 bases and J by 3 bases, with 6 bases of the junction left unmatched. The CDR3 spells CASSLAPLAGGTDTQYF. The CDR3 DNA reads TGCGCCAGCAGCTTAGCCCCACTAGCGGGGGGGACAGATACGCAGTATTTT.

The chain joins TRBV7-2 to TRBJ1-2, with TRBD1 matching 10 bases. With 5 bases clipped from V and 6 bases from J, the junction kept 6 bases outside the gene matches. The germline V gene encodes CDR1 SGHTA and CDR2 FQGNSA. The CDR3 contains 14 residues. The CDR3 DNA is TGTGCCAGCAGCGATCCCGGGACAGGGGATGGCTACACCTTC. Translating it yields CASSDPGTGDGYTF.

V is TRBV21-1 and J is TRBJ2-7; the D segment call TRBD1 is taken from the table without a DNA check. TRBV21-1 is reported as a pseudogene. The CDR3 totals 15 residues. CDR3: CASSSRDRGHGEQYF. The CDR3 DNA is TGTGCCAGCAGCAGCCGGGACAGGGGCCATGGCGAGCAGTACTTC.

The table lists this clone with a count of one. The V call is TRBV7-2, the J call TRBJ2-7; D gene unclear. This CDR3 has 14 residues. V lost 6 bases and J 0 bases, leaving 12 bases between the germline ends. Germline V gene sequence: CDR1 SGHTA, CDR2 FQGNSA. For the CDR3, the DNA is TGTGCCAGCAGTTCCGAGCCGTTCTCCTACGAGCAGTACTTC. It codes for CASSSEPFSYEQYF.

The chain couples TRBV7-9 to TRBJ2-2; a weak D match, TRBD1 (6 bases). Per germline, CDR1 SEHNR and CDR2 FQNEAQ (reference sequence). V lost 5 bases and J lost 6, with 13 bases in between. The length of the CDR3 is 14 residues. The CDR3, as DNA: TGTGCCAGCAGCCCGGGACAACTCCCCGGGGAGCTGTTTTTT. Amino acid sequence: CASSPGQLPGELFF.

This clone ranks as medium-sized. The chain uses TRBV19 and TRBJ1-6; 7 bases are shared with TRBD1. The CDR3 sequence is 16 residues long. Germline V lookup: CDR1 LNHDA, CDR2 SQIVND (reference sequence). After removal of 0 bases from V and 11 bases from J, the junction contained 10 bases not matched to a gene. The CDR3 bases are TGTGCCAGTAGTATAGACTCGACAGGGTTTCTGGCACCCCTCCACTTT. Protein product: CASSIDSTGFLAPLHF.

The rearrangement uses TRBV29-1 and TRBJ2-5; 12 positions match TRBD1. Germline V CDR1 and CDR2: SQVTM, ANQGSEA. This CDR3 comprises 14 residues. The V and J ends lost 4 bases and 6 bases, in that order; junction bases with no gene match: 6. Here the CDR3 DNA reads TGCAGCGTTGTAAGGGACAGGGGGCGAAAGACCCAGTACTTC. This codes for CSVVRDRGRKTQYF.